The 17 T cell receptor beta chains listed next were all sequenced from one sample in a study of T-cell reconstitution after alpha-beta-depleted transplantation in children listed by TCRdb under 2016. Libraries were prepared through PCR. Sequenced on an Illumina HiSeq 2500. To normalize quantification of the TCRbeta repertoire, the TCR libraries were built with molecular barcoding that relied on unique molecular identifiers. The public reads were reprocessed in TCRdb via fastp at Q25 and MiXCR, keeping in-frame beta chains. Records with the same CDR3 protein are collapsed into one entry carrying the most frequent genes and DNA. The sample profile shows about 500,000 distinct CDR3 sequences; 11% of them were found once. Around 13% of the sample belongs to the ten largest clones. Taken with the paper, the label for treatment or condition translates to: allogeneic hematopoietic cell transplantation with graft depleted of TCRalphabeta T cells and CD19 B cells.

Sample: PBMCs, mostly from graft donor cells, taken 180 days after TCRalphabeta/CD19-depleted stem cell transplant. The receptors here all came from a female patient aged 2-9 years who had a stem cell transplant for aplastic anemia, so the T cells may come from the graft donor.

This clonotype was detected only a few times. The chain carries TRBV28 and TRBJ2-7; a possible D gene is TRBD1 (6 bases). CDR3 size: 12 residues. V was shortened by 7 bases and J by 6 bases, with 13 bases between the two germline ends. Germline CDR1 is MDHEN and CDR2 is SYDVKM. The CDR3 reads CASTRTVGEQYF. Written as DNA, the CDR3 is TGTGCCAGCACCCGGACAGTGGGCGAGCAGTACTTC.

This clonotype was observed many times. The chain recombines TRBV5-1 with TRBJ2-1; TRBD1 is a possible D gene (5 bases). This CDR3 has 14 amino acids. V lost 2 bases, J lost 6 bases, and 12 bases lay in between. Germline-derived CDR1 and CDR2 are SGHRS and YFSETQ. CDR3 DNA: TGCGCCAGCAGCTTACGGCAGGGTGGCAATGAGCAGTTCTTC. Translated: CASSLRQGGNEQFF.

This chain links TRBV7-9 with TRBJ2-3; tentatively, D is TRBD2 (6 bases). V was trimmed by 1 base and J by 2 bases, leaving 10 bases between them. This CDR3 spans 15 amino acids. Germline CDR1 is SEHNR and CDR2 is FQNEAQ (reference sequence). DNA of the CDR3: TGTGCCAGCAGCTTAGAGGCGGGATACACAGATACGCAGTATTTT. Protein sequence: CASSLEAGYTDTQYF.

The genes are TRBV6-6 and TRBJ2-1; D unclear. The germline V and J ends were trimmed by 4 bases and 8 bases, with 9 bases remaining between them. The germline CDR1 and CDR2 sequences are MNHNY and SVGAGI (reference sequence). The CDR3 has 12 residues. CDR3 sequence reads: CASSSRVHEQFF. The CDR3 region has the DNA TGTGCCAGCAGTTCCCGGGTCCATGAGCAGTTCTTC.

The chain uses TRBV12-3 or TRBV12-4 and TRBJ2-1; unclear D gene. Trimming took 3 bases from V and 0 from J, leaving 12 bases between them. The CDR3 extends over 16 amino acids. The CDR3 reads CASSFLPPLSYNEQFF. DNA of the CDR3: TGTGCCAGCAGTTTTCTTCCCCCCCTCTCCTACAATGAGCAGTTCTTC.

CDR3 in DNA: TGTGCCAGCAGCCCCCCCACTAGTTTTGGCACCGGGGAGCTGTTTTTT. Translation: CASSPPTSFGTGELFF. J is TRBJ2-2 and V is TRBV11-2, with D perhaps TRBD2 (5 bases). Germline CDR1 and CDR2: SGHAT and FQNNGV. With 5 bases removed from V and 4 bases from J, the gap between germline ends came to 17 bases. The CDR3 length is 16 residues.

About this clonotype itself: A much larger clone lies a single base off, so this may be a read error. The J gene is TRBJ1-2, the V gene TRBV20-1; TRBD1 is a possible D gene (5 bases). V lost 5 bases, J lost 7 bases, and 17 bases lay in between. The CDR3 runs to 13 residues. Germline V lookup: CDR1 DFQATT, CDR2 SNEGSKA (reference sequence). CDR3 amino acids: CSAVEIGESGYTF. The CDR3 DNA sequence: TGCAGTGCTGTAGAGATAGGGGAATCTGGCTACACCTTC.

The chain links TRBV13 to TRBJ1-5; 7 positions agree with TRBD1. This CDR3 comprises 14 residues. With V trimmed by 5 bases and J by 6 bases, 7 bases remained unmatched. Germline CDR1 and CDR2: PRHDT and FYEKMQ (reference sequence). The CDR3 region has the DNA TGTGCCAGCAGCCTACAGGGGTTTGGTCAGCCCCAGCATTTT. Encoded protein: CASSLQGFGQPQHF.

There are many counts of this clonotype. This rearrangement joins TRBV7-2 to TRBJ2-7, with TRBD2 as a possible D gene (6 bases). Germline CDR1 reads SGHTA; CDR2 reads FQGNSA. Trimming left V 6 bases short and J 3 bases short, with 12 bases between. This CDR3 contains 13 residues. CDR3 sequence: CASSLAGFYEQYF. The DNA for the CDR3 is TGTGCCAGCAGTTTGGCGGGGTTCTACGAGCAGTACTTC.

V usage is TRBV3-1 and J usage is TRBJ2-2, with D unresolved. Trimming left V 10 bases short and J 1 base short, with 16 bases between. This CDR3 has 15 residues. CDR1 LGHDT and CDR2 YNNKEL come from the germline V gene (reference sequence). CDR3 sequence (DNA): TGTGCCACCTGCCAAGTACTCCTGAACACCGGGGAGCTGTTTTTT. It yields the protein CATCQVLLNTGELFF.

This clonotype has only a few counts. The V and J genes are TRBV6-5 and TRBJ2-7; 7 nucleotides match TRBD2. The V gene's germline CDR1 is MNHEY and CDR2 SVGAGI. This CDR3 comprises 14 residues. V lost 2 bases to trimming and J lost 7 bases; unmatched junction nucleotides: 8. CDR3 DNA sequence: TGTGCCAGCAGTTACGGCGCGGGAGTGGGGGAGCAGTACTTC. As protein: CASSYGAGVGEQYF.

There are many counts of this clonotype. CDR3 loop: CASSSGTSRDNEQFF. The CDR3 region has the DNA TGCGCCAGCAGCTCTGGGACTAGCAGAGACAATGAGCAGTTCTTC. V is TRBV5-1 and J is TRBJ2-1; 9 bases agree with TRBD2. J gave up 5 bases and V 3 bases, and 6 bases lay outside the gene matches. The CDR3 totals 15 residues. Per the germline V gene, CDR1 is SGHRS and CDR2 is YFSETQ.

CDR3: CSVRPGHHPSGANVLTF. DNA for the CDR3: TGCAGCGTCAGGCCGGGACACCACCCCTCTGGGGCCAACGTCCTGACTTTC. This chain uses TRBV29-1 with TRBJ2-6; D is possibly TRBD1 (6 bases). V lost 6 bases and J 0 bases, leaving 18 bases between the germline ends. The CDR3 is 17 residues long. Germline V gene sequence: CDR1 SQVTM, CDR2 ANQGSEA. Full variable domain (remainder filled in from reference TRBV29-1 and TRBJ2-6): SAVISQKPSRDICQRGTSLTIQCQVDSQVTMMFWYRQQPGQSLTLIATANQGSEATYESGFVIDKFPISRPNLTFSTLTVSNMSPEDSSIYLCSVRPGHHPSGANVLTFGAGSRLTVL.

This clonotype appeared a few times. This sequence joins TRBV20-1 and TRBJ2-5; perhaps TRBD1 as D (6 bases). The CDR3 spans 14 residues. Deletions cut 7 bases from V and 2 bases from J, with 17 bases between. Germline V lookup: CDR1 DFQATT, CDR2 SNEGSKA (reference sequence). The CDR3 sequence: CSVHSGQPQETQYF. Written as DNA, the CDR3 is TGCAGTGTTCACTCAGGACAGCCTCAAGAGACCCAGTACTTC.

In this sample, this clonotype turned up many times. The V call is TRBV10-3, the J call TRBJ1-2, with D perhaps matching TRBD1 (6 bases). V dropped 9 bases and J dropped 0 bases, with 11 bases sitting between them. CDR3 size: 13 residues. Germline loops: CDR1 ENHRY, CDR2 SYGVKD. The CDR3 spells CAMFNRANYGYTF. The CDR3 DNA is TGTGCCATGTTTAACAGGGCTAACTATGGCTACACCTTC.

This clonotype has more than one count but fewer than ten. This rearrangement joins TRBV14 to TRBJ2-1; D might be TRBD2 (6 bases). Germline V gene lookup returns CDR1 SGHDN and CDR2 FVKESK. V shed 2 bases and J shed 1 base, with 12 bases lying between them. This CDR3 has 16 residues. The chain's CDR3 is CASSQRWRGSYNEQFF. Here the CDR3 DNA reads TGTGCCAGCAGCCAAAGGTGGAGGGGTTCCTACAATGAGCAGTTCTTC.

A few counts support this clonotype. The genes are TRBV27 and TRBJ1-2, with TRBD1 as a possible D gene (5 bases). There are 12 residues in the CDR3. Germline values: CDR1 MNHEY, CDR2 SMNVEV (reference sequence). Trimming stripped 5 bases from V and 5 bases from J, with 9 bases between. Here the CDR3 reads CASSMQGYGYTF. The CDR3 DNA reads as TGTGCCAGCAGTATGCAGGGATATGGCTACACCTTC.